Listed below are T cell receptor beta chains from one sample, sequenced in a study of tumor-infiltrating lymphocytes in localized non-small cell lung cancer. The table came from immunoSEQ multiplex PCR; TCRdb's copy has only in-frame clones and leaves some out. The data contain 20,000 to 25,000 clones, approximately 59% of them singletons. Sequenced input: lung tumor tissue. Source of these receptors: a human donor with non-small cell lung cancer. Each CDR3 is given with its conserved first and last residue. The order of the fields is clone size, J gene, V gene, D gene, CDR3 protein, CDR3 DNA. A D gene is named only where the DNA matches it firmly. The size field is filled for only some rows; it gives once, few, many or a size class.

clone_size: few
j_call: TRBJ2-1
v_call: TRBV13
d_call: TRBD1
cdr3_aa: CASSLRQGPDNEQFF
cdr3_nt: TGTGCCAGCAGCCTCCGACAGGGGCCTGACAATGAGCAGTTCTTC

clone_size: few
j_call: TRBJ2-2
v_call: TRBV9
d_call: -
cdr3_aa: CASSVEAGGVTGELFF
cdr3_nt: TGTGCCAGCAGCGTAGAGGCAGGGGGGGTCACCGGGGAGCTGTTTTTT

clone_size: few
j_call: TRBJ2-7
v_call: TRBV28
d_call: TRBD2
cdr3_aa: CASRTTSGRAYEQYF
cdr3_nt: TGTGCCAGCAGAACGACTAGCGGGAGGGCCTACGAGCAGTACTTC

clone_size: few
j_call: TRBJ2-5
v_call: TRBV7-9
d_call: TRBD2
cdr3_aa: CASSLLPGGETQYF
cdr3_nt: TGTGCCAGCAGCTTATTGCCGGGAGGAGAGACCCAGTACTTC

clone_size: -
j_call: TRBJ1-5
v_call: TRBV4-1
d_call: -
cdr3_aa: CASSHRHSSNQPQHF
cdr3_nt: TGCGCCAGCAGCCATCGACACTCTAGCAATCAGCCCCAGCATTTT

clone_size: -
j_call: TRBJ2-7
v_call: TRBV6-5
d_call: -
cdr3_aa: CASSSVSGVGSYEQYF
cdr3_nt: TGTGCCAGCAGTTCGGTTAGCGGAGTGGGCTCCTACGAGCAGTACTTC

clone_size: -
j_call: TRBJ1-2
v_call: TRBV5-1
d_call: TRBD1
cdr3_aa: CASSPGGQGARGYTF
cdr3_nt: TGCGCCAGCAGCCCGGGCGGACAGGGGGCGCGGGGCTACACCTTC

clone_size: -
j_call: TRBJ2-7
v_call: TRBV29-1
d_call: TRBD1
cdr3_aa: CSVGGDRGLSSYEQYF
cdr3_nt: TGCAGCGTTGGCGGTGACAGGGGGCTGAGCTCCTACGAGCAGTACTTC

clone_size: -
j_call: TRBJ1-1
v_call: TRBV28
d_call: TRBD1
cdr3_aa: CASSPLTGAGNTEAFF
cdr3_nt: TGTGCCAGCAGTCCCTTGACAGGGGCGGGGAACACTGAAGCTTTCTTT

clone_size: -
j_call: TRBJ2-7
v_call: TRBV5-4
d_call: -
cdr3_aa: CASSLNGYEQYF
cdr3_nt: TGTGCCAGCAGCTTGAACGGCTACGAGCAGTACTTC

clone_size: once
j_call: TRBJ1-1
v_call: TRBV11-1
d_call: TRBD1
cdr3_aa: CASSSSQGAGTEAFF
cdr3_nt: TGTGCCAGCAGCTCCTCACAGGGGGCGGGCACTGAAGCTTTCTTT

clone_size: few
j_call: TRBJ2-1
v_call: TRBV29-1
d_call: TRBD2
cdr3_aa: CSAVAGGPSEQFF
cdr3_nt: TGCAGCGCCGTAGCGGGAGGGCCAAGCGAGCAGTTCTTC

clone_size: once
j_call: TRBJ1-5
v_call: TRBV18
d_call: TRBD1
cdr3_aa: CASSPGTGGLDQPQHF
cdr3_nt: TGTGCCAGCTCACCAGGGACAGGGGGCTTAGATCAGCCCCAGCATTTT

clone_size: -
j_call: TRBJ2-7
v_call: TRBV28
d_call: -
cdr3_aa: CASSQRGYEQYF
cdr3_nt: TGTGCCAGCAGCCAAAGGGGATACGAGCAGTACTTC

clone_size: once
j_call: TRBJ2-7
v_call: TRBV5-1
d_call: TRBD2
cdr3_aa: CASSFRTSGSIGDYEQYF
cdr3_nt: TGCGCCAGCAGCTTCAGGACTAGCGGGAGTATCGGGGACTACGAGCAGTACTTC

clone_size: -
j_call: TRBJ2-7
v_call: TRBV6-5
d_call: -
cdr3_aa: CASSRDWTTYEQYF
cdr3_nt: TGTGCCAGCAGTCGGGACTGGACTACCTACGAGCAGTACTTC

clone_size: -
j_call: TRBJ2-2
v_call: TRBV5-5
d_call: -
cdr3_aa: CASSSRTLAGELFF
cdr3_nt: TGTGCCAGCAGCTCCAGAACCCTCGCCGGGGAGCTGTTTTTT

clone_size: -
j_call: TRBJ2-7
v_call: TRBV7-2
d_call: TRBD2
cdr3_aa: CASSSGLAGYEQYF
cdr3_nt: TGTGCCAGCAGCTCAGGACTAGCGGGATACGAGCAGTACTTC

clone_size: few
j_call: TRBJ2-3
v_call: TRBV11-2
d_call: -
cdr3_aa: CASSLLNTQYF
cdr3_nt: TGTGCCAGCAGCTTATTGAATACGCAGTATTTT

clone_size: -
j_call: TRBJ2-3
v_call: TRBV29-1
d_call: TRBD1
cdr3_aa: CSVADRGLSDTQYF
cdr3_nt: TGCAGCGTTGCGGACAGGGGGTTGTCAGATACGCAGTATTTT

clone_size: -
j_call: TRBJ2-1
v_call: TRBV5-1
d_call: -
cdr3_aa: CASSLMAGEQFF
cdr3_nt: TGCGCCAGCAGCTTAATGGCGGGAGAGCAGTTCTTC

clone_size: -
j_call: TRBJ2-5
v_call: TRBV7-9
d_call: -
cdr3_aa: CASSSWGVSETQYF
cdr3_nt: TGTGCCAGCAGCTCCTGGGGGGTATCAGAGACCCAGTACTTC

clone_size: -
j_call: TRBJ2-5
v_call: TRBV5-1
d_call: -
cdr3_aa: CASSLERPLETQYF
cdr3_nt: TGCGCCAGCAGCTTGGAGCGCCCCCTGGAGACCCAGTACTTC

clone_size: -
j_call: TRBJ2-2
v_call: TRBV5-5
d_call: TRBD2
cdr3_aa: CASSQVGSGRFGELFF
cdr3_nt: TGTGCCAGCAGTCAGGTCGGAAGCGGGAGATTCGGGGAGCTGTTTTTT

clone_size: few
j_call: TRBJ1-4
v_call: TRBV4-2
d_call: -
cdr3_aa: CASSQEYAGGVEKLFF
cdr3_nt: TGTGCCAGCAGCCAAGAGTACGCTGGGGGAGTGGAAAAACTGTTTTTT

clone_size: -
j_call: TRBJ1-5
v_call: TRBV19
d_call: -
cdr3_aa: CASSYRTGQPQHF
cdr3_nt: TGTGCCAGTAGCTACCGGACGGGTCAGCCCCAGCATTTT

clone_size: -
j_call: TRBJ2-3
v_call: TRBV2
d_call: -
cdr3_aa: CATGTGQKTDTQYF
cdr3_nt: TGTGCCACCGGAACCGGACAAAAGACAGATACGCAGTATTTT

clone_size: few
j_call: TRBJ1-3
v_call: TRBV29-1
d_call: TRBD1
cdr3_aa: CSVEGTGVGNTIYF
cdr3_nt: TGCAGCGTTGAGGGGACAGGGGTAGGAAACACCATATATTTT

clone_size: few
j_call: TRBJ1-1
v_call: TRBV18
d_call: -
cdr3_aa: CASSPSGKDTEAFF
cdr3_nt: TGTGCCAGCTCACCTAGCGGCAAGGACACTGAAGCTTTCTTT

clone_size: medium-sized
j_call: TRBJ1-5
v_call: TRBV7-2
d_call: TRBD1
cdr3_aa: CASSRDRGNQPQHF
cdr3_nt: TGTGCCAGCAGCCGGGACAGGGGCAATCAGCCCCAGCATTTT

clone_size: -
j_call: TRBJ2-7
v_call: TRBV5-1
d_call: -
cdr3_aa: CASSLEAGGGEQYF
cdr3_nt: TGCGCCAGCAGCTTGGAAGCTGGGGGAGGCGAGCAGTACTTC

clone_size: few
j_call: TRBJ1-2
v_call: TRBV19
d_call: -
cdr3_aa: CASSIDYSGARNYGYTF
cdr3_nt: TGTGCCAGTAGTATAGATTACTCGGGGGCGCGGAACTATGGCTACACCTTC

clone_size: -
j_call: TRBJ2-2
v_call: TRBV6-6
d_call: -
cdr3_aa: CASSYTGEGTGELFF
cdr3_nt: TGTGCCAGCAGTTACACAGGCGAGGGGACCGGGGAGCTGTTTTTT

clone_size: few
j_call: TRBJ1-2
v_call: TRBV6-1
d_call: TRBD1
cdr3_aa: CASSDPGQGPSGYGYTF
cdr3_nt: TGTGCCAGCAGTGATCCGGGACAGGGGCCTTCAGGATATGGCTACACCTTC

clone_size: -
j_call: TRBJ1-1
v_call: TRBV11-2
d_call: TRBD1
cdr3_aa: CASSKQGVGTEAFF
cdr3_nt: TGTGCCAGCAGCAAACAGGGGGTGGGGACTGAAGCTTTCTTT

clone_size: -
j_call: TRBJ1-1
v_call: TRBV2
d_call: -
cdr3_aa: CASREDFNTEAFF
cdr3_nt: TGTGCCAGTCGGGAGGACTTTAACACTGAAGCTTTCTTT

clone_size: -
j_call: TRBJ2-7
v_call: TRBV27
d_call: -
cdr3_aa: CASSLGSRIYYEQYF
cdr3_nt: TGTGCCAGCAGTTTGGGGTCTAGAATATACTACGAGCAGTACTTC

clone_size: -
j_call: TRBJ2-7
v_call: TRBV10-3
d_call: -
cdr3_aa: CAPRTDFSYEQYF
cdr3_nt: TGTGCCCCCCGGACAGACTTCTCCTACGAGCAGTACTTC

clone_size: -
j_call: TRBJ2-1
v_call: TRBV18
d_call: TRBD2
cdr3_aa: CASSRLAGDYNEQFF
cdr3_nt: TGTGCCAGCTCTCGACTAGCGGGAGACTACAATGAGCAGTTCTTC

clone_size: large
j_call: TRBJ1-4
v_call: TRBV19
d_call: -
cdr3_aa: CASSGGVEEKLFF
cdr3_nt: TGTGCCAGTAGTGGGGGCGTGGAGGAAAAACTGTTTTTT

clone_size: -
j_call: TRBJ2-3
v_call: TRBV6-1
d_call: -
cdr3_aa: CASSLLIPTDTQYF
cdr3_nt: TGTGCCAGCAGCCTCCTTATCCCCACAGATACGCAGTATTTT

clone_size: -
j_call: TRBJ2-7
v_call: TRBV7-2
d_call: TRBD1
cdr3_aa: CASSLTQGTEQYF
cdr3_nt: TGTGCCAGCAGCTTGACACAGGGGACCGAGCAGTACTTC

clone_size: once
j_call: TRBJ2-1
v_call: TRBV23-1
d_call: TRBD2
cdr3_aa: CASSQGTSGAGVGNEQFF
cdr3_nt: TGCGCCAGCAGTCAAGGGACTAGCGGGGCCGGCGTAGGGAATGAGCAGTTCTTC

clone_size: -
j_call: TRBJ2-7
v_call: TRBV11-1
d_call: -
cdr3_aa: CASSLAGGGTQYEQYF
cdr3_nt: TGTGCCAGCAGCTTAGCCGGGGGCGGGACCCAATACGAGCAGTACTTC

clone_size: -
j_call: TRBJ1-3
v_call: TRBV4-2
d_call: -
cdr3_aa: CASSQDRSGTGNTIYF
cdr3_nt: TGTGCCAGCAGCCAAGATCGGAGTGGAACTGGAAACACCATATATTTT

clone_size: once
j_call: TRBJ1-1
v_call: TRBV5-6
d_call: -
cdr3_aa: CASSQDVLNTEAFF
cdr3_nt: TGTGCCAGCAGCCAGGACGTATTGAACACTGAAGCTTTCTTT

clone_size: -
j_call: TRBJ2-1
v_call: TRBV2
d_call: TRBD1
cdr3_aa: CASTTGTGKGNEQFF
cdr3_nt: TGTGCCAGCACCACCGGGACAGGGAAGGGCAATGAGCAGTTCTTC

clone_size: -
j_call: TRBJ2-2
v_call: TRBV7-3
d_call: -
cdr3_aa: CASSRTLGFNTGELFF
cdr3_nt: TGTGCCAGCAGCAGGACTCTAGGATTTAACACCGGGGAGCTGTTTTTT

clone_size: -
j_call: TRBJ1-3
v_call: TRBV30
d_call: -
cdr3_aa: CAWSRGGFGNTIYF
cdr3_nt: TGTGCCTGGAGCCGGGGGGGGTTCGGAAACACCATATATTTT

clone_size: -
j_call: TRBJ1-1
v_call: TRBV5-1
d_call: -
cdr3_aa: CASGLDFPGTEAFF
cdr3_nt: TGCGCCAGCGGCCTCGACTTCCCAGGGACCGAAGCTTTCTTT

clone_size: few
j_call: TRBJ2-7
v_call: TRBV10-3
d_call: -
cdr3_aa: CAISEGYEQYF
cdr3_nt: TGTGCCATCAGTGAGGGCTACGAGCAGTACTTC